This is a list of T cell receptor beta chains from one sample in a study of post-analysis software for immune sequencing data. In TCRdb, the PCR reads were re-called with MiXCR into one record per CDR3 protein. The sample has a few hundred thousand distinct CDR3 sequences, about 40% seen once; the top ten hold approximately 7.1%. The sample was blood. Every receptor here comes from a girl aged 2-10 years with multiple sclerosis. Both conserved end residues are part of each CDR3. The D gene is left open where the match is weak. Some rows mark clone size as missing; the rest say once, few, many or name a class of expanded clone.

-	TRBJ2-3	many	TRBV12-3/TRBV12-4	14	TGTGCCAGCAGCCAGGACTACTACACAGATACGCAGTATTTT	CASSQDYYTDTQYF
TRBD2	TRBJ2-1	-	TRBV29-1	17	TGCAGCGTTGAAGGGACTAGCGGGGGGGGGTCCTACAATGAGCAGTTCTTC	CSVEGTSGGGSYNEQFF
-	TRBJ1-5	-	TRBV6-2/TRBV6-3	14	TGTGCCAGCAGTTACGTTGGGGGGGATCAGCCCCAGCATTTT	CASSYVGGDQPQHF
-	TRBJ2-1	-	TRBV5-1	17	TGCGCCAGTAGCTTGACCTTGGAGGCGGGCGCCTACAATGAGCAGTTCTTC	CASSLTLEAGAYNEQFF
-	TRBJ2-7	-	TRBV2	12	TGTGCCAGCAAATCGGAGATGTGGGAGCAGTACTTC	CASKSEMWEQYF
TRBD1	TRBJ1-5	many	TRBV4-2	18	TGTGCCAGCAGCCAAGATTGGGGCAGGGACAGAGGAAATCAGCCCCAGCATTTT	CASSQDWGRDRGNQPQHF
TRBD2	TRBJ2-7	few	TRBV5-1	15	TGCGCCAGCACACCTCGACTAGCGGGGAACTACGAGCAGTACTTC	CASTPRLAGNYEQYF
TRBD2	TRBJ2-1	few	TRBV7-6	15	TGTGCCAGCAGCTTAGCGGCGGGAGTGGGGGGTGAGCAGTTCTTC	CASSLAAGVGGEQFF
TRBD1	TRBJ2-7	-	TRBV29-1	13	TGCAGCGTTAGGGGACAGGGACGATACGAGCAGTACTTC	CSVRGQGRYEQYF
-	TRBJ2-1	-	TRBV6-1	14	TGTGCCAGCGGAACACTGAACTCCTACAATGAGCAGTTCTTC	CASGTLNSYNEQFF
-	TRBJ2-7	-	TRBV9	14	TGTGCCAGCAGCCGAGGACTAAGCTCCTACGAGCAGTACTTC	CASSRGLSSYEQYF
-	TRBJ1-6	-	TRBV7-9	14	TGTGCCAGCAGCCTAGACATTAGAAGTTTACCCCTCCACTTT	CASSLDIRSLPLHF
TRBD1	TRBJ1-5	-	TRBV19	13	TGTGCCAGTACGGGGACAGGGGATCAGCCCCAGCATTTT	CASTGTGDQPQHF
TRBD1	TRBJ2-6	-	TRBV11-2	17	TGTGCCAGCAGCTCAGTGAGGACAGGCTCTGGGGCCAACGTCCTGACTTTC	CASSSVRTGSGANVLTF
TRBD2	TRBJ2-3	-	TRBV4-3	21	TGCGCCAGCAGCCAGAATGGTGTTAGTAGCGGGAGCTCGGGATACACAGATACGCAGTATTTT	CASSQNGVSSGSSGYTDTQYF
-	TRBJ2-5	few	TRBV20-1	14	TGCAGTGCTAGAGACCCAGCAGCCGGCAGGGAGCAGTACTTC	CSARDPAAGREQYF
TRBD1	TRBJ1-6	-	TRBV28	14	TGTGCCAGCAGCACCACAGGGGATCTTTCACCCCTCCACTTT	CASSTTGDLSPLHF
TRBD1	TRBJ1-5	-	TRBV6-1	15	TGTGCCAGCATTCAAGGGACAGGGGACAATCAGCCCCAGCATTTT	CASIQGTGDNQPQHF
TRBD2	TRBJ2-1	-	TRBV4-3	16	TGCGCCGGCAGCCATGATATAGGACTAGCTTCCAATGAGCAGTTCTTC	CAGSHDIGLASNEQFF
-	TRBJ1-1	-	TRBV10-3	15	TGTGCCATCAGTGAGTTAGGGGGGGATGGGGCTGAAGCTTTCTTT	CAISELGGDGAEAFF
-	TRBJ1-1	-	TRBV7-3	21	TGTGCCAGCAGTCCTTATAGGTGGTGGCAGCGTCGACTCCCATTGAACACTGAAGCTTTCTTT	CASSPYRWWQRRLPLNTEAFF
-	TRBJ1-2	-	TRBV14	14	TGTGCCAGCAGCCAAGGGGACTGGGGCTATGGCTACACCTTC	CASSQGDWGYGYTF
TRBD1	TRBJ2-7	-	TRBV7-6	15	TGTGCCAGCAGCACCCTCGGACAGGGGAGCTACGAGCAGTACTTC	CASSTLGQGSYEQYF
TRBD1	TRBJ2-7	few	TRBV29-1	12	TGCAGCGTCGGGGACAGGCTGGGGGAGCAGTACTTC	CSVGDRLGEQYF
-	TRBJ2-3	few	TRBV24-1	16	TGTGCCACCAGTGATTCTGACAGCGGCCGCACAGATACGCAGTATTTT	CATSDSDSGRTDTQYF
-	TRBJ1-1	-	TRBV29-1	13	TGCAGCTTTAAGATGCCCCTGAACACTGAAGCTTTCTTT	CSFKMPLNTEAFF
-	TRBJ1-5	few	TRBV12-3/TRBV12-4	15	TGTGCCAGCAGTTTTATCGGGGCGGTGAATCAGCCCCAGCATTTT	CASSFIGAVNQPQHF